Reported below is one T cell receptor beta chain. Its antigen is as yet unknown. 13 Jbeta primers and 60 Vbeta primers were used for the PCR. Only in-frame clones appear in the TCRdb table, and some are missing; sequencing was by immunoSEQ multiplex PCR. In the table there are some 240,000 clones, 80% to 95% of which are singletons. The data derive from a study of cytomegalovirus exposure and HLA in healthy donors. Whole-study findings and limits: A missense DCLRE1C variant was associated with V- and J-gene trimming of TCR beta chains in a later analysis, and an independent cohort replicated the association. For most TCR sequences rarity was the rule, although some public TCRs occurred in many donors.

Per germline, CDR1 LNHNV and CDR2 YYDKDF (reference sequence). Trimming at V came to 5 bases and at J to 4 bases, leaving 6 bases not matched to a gene. The CDR3 extends over 16 amino acids. The material sequenced was PBMCs. The rearrangement links TRBV15 to TRBJ2-7; TRBD2 matches at 15 bases. The source of this sequence is a girl aged 2 to 9 in good health and CMV-seronegative. The DNA for the CDR3 is TGTGCCACCAGCGGACTAGCGGGGGGGCATTTTTACGAGCAGTACTTC. As protein: CATSGLAGGHFYEQYF.